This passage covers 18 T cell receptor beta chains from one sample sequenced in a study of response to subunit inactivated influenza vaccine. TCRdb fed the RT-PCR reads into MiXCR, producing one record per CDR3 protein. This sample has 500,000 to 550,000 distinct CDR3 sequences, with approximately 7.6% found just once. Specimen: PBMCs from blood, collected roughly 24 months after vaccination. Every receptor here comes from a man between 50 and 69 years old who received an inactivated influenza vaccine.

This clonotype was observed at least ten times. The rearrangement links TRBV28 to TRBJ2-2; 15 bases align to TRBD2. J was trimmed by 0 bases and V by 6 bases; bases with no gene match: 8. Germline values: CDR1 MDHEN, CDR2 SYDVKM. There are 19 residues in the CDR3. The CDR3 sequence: CASSPRTSGRAPNTGELFF. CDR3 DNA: TGTGCCAGCAGCCCAAGGACTAGCGGGAGGGCCCCGAACACCGGGGAGCTGTTTTTT.

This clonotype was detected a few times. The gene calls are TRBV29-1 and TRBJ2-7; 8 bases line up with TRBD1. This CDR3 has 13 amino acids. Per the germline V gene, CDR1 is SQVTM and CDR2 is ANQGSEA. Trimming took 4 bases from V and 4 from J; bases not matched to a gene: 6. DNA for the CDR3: TGCAGCGTTGGGGTCGGGACAGGATACGAGCAGTACTTC. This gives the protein CSVGVGTGYEQYF.

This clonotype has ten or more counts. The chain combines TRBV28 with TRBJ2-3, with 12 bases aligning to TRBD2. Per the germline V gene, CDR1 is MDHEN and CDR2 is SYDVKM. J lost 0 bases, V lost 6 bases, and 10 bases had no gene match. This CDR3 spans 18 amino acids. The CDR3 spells CASSPRVLAGGSTDTQYF. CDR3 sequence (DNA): TGTGCCAGCAGCCCAAGGGTACTAGCGGGAGGAAGCACAGATACGCAGTATTTT.

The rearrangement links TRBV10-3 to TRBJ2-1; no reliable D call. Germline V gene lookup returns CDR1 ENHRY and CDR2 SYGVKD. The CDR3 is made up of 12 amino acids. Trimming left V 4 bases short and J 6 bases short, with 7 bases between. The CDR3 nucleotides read TGTGCCATCAGTGGACCTGCCAATGAGCAGTTCTTC. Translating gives CAISGPANEQFF.

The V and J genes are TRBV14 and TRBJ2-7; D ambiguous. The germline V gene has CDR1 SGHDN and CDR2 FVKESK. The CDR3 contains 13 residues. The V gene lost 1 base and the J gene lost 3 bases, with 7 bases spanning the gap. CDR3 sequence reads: CASSQANNYEQYF. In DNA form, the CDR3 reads TGTGCCAGCAGCCAAGCCAACAACTACGAGCAGTACTTC.

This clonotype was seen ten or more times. The CDR3 sequence: CASSPGRGNQPQHF. DNA for the CDR3: TGTGCCAGCAGTCCGGGTCGGGGCAATCAGCCCCAGCATTTT. The chain recombines TRBV27 with TRBJ1-5; unclear D gene. The CDR3 length is 14 residues. Germline-derived CDR1 and CDR2 are MNHEY and SMNVEV (reference sequence). The V end lost 5 bases, the J end lost 2 bases, and 10 bases lay between the germline ends.

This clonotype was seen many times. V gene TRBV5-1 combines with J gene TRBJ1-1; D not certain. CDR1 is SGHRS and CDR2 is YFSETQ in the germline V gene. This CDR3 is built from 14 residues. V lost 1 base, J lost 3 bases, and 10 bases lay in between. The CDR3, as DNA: TGCGCCAGCAGCTTGAAATATCGGGACACTGAAGCTTTCTTT. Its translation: CASSLKYRDTEAFF.

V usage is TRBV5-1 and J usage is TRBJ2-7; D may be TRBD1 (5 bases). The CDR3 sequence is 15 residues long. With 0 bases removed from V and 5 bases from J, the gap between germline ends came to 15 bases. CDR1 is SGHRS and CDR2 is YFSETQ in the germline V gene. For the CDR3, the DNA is TGCGCCAGCAGCTTGGAATCAGGGTCCTACCACGAGCAGTACTTC. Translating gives CASSLESGSYHEQYF.

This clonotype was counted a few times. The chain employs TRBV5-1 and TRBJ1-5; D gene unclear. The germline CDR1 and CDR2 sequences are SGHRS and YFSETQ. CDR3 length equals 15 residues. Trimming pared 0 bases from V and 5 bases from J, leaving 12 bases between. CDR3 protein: CASSLDPGGDQPQHF. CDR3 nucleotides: TGCGCCAGCAGCTTGGATCCGGGTGGGGATCAGCCCCAGCATTTT.

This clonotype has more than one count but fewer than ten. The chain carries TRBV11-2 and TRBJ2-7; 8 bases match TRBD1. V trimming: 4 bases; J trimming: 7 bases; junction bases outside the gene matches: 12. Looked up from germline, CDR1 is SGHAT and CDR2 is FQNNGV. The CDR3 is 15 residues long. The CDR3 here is CASSSKRTGLSEQYF. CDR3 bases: TGTGCCAGCAGCTCAAAGAGGACAGGGCTGTCGGAGCAGTACTTC.

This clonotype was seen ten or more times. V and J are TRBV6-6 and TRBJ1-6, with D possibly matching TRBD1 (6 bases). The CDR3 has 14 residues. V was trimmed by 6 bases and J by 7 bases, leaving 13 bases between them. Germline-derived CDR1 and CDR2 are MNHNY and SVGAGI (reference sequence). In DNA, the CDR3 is TGTGCCAGCAGGACTACCGGGACAAATTCACCCCTCCACTTT. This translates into CASRTTGTNSPLHF.

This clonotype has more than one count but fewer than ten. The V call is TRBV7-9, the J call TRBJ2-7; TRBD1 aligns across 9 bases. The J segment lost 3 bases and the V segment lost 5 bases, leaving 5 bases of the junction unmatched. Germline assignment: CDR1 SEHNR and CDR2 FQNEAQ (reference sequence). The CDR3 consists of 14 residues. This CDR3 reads CASSRDRDLYEQYF. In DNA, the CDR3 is TGTGCCAGCAGCAGGGACAGGGACCTCTACGAGCAGTACTTC.

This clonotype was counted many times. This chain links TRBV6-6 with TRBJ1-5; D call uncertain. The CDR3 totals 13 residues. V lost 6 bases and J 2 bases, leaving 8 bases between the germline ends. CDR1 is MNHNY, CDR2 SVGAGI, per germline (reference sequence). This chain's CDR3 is CASRAWGNQPQHF. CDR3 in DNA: TGTGCCAGCAGGGCCTGGGGCAATCAGCCCCAGCATTTT.

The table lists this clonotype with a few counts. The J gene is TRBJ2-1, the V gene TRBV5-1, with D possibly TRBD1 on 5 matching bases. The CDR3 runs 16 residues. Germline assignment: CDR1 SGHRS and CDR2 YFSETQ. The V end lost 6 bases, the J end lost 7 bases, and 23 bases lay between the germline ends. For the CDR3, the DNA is TGCGCCAGCACCACAGGTATTGACACCTCTCTGAATGAGCAGTTCTTC. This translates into CASTTGIDTSLNEQFF.

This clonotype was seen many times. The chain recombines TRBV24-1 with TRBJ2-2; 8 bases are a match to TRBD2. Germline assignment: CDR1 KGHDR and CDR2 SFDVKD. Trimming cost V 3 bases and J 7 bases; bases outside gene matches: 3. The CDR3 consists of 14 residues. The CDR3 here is CATSDNGRGGELFF. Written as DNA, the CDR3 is TGTGCCACCAGTGATAACGGGAGGGGCGGGGAGCTGTTTTTT.

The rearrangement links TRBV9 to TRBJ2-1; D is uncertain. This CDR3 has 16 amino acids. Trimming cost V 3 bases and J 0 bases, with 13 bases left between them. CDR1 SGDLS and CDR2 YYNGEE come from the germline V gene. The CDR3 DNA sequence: TGTGCCAGCAGCGGATTAGGGCCGAGCTCCTACAATGAGCAGTTCTTC. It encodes CASSGLGPSSYNEQFF.

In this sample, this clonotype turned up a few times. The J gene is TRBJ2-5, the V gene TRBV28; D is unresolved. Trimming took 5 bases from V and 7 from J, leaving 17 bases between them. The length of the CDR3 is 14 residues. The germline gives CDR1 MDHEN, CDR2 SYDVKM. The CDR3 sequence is CASSRRRGSGTQYF. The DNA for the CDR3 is TGTGCCAGCAGTCGGCGTCGCGGTTCGGGGACCCAGTACTTC.

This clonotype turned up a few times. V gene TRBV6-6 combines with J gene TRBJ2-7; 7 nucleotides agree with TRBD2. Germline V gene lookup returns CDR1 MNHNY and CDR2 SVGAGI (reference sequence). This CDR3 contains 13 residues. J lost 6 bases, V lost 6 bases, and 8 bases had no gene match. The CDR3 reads CASSGDRTSEQYF. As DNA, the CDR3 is TGTGCCAGCAGCGGGGACCGGACTAGCGAGCAGTACTTC.